This section outlines one T cell receptor (beta chain) sequence together with its context. These data are taken from a study of T cell responses to AZD1222 COVID-19 vaccine. Measured with immunoSEQ multiplex PCR; TCRdb has only the in-frame clones, and not every one. In the table there are under 150,000 clones, around four fifths of which are singletons. The CDR3 sequence is 12 residues long. The germline CDR1 and CDR2 sequences are LGHDT and YNNKEL (reference sequence). The V gene lost 4 bases and the J gene lost 6 bases, with 10 bases spanning the gap. The sample here was peripheral blood, taken on day 0 of MenACWY control vaccination. This chain uses TRBV3-1 (or the pseudogene TRBV3-2) with TRBJ2-7; possible D gene TRBD2, 6 bases. The TCR was taken from an adult in good health. In nucleotides, the CDR3 is TGTGCCAGCAGCCTTCTGGGGGGCGAGCAGTACGTC. It encodes CASSLLGGEQYV.